This paragraph covers one TCR beta chain sequence. Antigen specificity is unknown. These data belong to a study of beta chain features in type 1 diabetes. About the study: Healthy donors, compared against patients, showed similar age, gender and cell yields. Overall study findings and caveats: Shorter TCRB CDR3s, moderately but significantly so, were found in Type 1 diabetes patients in all four CD4+ subsets. The study found fewer insertions and more deletions at VDJ junctions in type 1 diabetes patients.

The purity of all sorted populations exceeded 98%. The CDR3 has 14 amino acids. With 8 bases removed from V and 0 bases from J, the gap between germline ends came to 14 bases. The germline V gene encodes CDR1 MDHEN and CDR2 SYDVKM. Sequenced material consisted of expressed TCRB transcripts (all of the isolated RNA was reverse transcribed). Using immunoSEQ multiplex PCR, the repertoire was profiled, and TCRdb retains in-frame clones only, with some absent. The table includes roughly 250,000 clones, about 20% detected once. What was sequenced was naive CD4+ T cells from blood. This chain links TRBV28 with TRBJ2-7; no firm D call. This receptor was identified in a woman in her thirties or forties with type 1 diabetes. The chain's CDR3 is CASLPTFLSYEQYF. For the CDR3, the DNA is TGTGCCAGCCTCCCGACATTTCTCTCCTACGAGCAGTACTTC.